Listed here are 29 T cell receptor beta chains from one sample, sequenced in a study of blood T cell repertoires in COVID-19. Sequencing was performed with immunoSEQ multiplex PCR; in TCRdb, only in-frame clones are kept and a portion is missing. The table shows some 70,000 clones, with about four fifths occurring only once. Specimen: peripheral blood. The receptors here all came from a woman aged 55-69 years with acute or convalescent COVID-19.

The CDR3 here is CARSLGVITYEQYF. The DNA of the CDR3 is TGTGCCAGAAGCTTGGGAGTTATTACCTACGAGCAGTACTTC. This rearrangement joins TRBV5-3 to TRBJ2-7, with D uncertain. TRBV5-3 qualifies as an ORF whose function is uncertain. V dropped 0 bases and J dropped 2 bases, with 9 bases sitting between them. The CDR3 length is 14 residues.

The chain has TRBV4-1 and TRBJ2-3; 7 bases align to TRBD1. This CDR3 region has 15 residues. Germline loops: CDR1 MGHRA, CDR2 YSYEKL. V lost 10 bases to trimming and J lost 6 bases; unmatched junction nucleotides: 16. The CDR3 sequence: CATVSGSGGGDTQYF. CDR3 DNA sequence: TGCGCCACCGTCTCGGGGTCAGGGGGTGGGGATACGCAGTATTTT.

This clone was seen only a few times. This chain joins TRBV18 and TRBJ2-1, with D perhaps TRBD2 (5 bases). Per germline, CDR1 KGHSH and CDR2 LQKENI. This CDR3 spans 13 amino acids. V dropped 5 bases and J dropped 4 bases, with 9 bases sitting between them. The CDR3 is CASSTDLYNEQFF. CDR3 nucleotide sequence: TGTGCCAGCTCAACGGACTTATACAATGAGCAGTTCTTC.

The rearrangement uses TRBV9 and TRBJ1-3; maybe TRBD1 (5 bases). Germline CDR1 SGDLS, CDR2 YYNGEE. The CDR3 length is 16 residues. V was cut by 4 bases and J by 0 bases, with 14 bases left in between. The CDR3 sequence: CASSPLGGFSGNTIYF. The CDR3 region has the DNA TGTGCCAGCAGCCCCTTGGGGGGGTTCTCTGGAAACACCATATATTTT.

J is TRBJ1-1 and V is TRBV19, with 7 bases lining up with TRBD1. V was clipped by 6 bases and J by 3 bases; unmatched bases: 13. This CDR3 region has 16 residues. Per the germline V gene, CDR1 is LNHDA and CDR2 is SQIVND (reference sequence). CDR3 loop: CASRGSLTGKDTEAFF. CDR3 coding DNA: TGTGCCAGTAGAGGGTCGTTGACAGGGAAGGACACTGAAGCTTTCTTT. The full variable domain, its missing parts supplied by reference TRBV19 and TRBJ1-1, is DGGITQSPKYLFRKEGQNVTLSCEQNLNHDAMYWYRQDPGQGLRLIYYSQIVNDFQKGDIAEGYSVSREKKESFPLTVTSAQKNPTAFYLCASRGSLTGKDTEAFFGQGTRLTVV.

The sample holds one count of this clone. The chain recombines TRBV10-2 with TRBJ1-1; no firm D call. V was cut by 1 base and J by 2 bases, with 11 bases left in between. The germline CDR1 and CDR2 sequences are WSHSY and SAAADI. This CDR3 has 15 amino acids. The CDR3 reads CASSELKRANTEAFF. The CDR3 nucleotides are TGCGCCAGCAGTGAGTTAAAGCGGGCAAACACTGAAGCTTTCTTT.

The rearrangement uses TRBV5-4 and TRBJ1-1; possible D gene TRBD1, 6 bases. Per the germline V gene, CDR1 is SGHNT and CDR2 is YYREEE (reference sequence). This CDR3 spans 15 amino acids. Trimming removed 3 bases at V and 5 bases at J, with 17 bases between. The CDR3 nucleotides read TGTGCCAGCAGCTCAACTACGACAGGTGGAACTGAAGCTTTCTTT. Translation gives CASSSTTTGGTEAFF.

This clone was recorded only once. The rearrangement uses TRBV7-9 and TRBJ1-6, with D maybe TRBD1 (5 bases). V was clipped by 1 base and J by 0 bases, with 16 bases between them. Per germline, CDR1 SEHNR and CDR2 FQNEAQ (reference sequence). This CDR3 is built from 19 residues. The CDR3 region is CASSLGLGQASSYNSPLHF. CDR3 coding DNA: TGTGCCAGCAGCTTAGGGCTGGGGCAGGCAAGCTCCTATAATTCACCCCTCCACTTT. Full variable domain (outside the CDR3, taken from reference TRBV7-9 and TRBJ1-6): DTGVSQNPRHKITKRGQNVTFRCDPISEHNRLYWYRQTLGQGPEFLTYFQNEAQLEKSRLLSDRFSAERPKGSFSTLEIQRTEQGDSAMYLCASSLGLGQASSYNSPLHFGNGTRLTVT.

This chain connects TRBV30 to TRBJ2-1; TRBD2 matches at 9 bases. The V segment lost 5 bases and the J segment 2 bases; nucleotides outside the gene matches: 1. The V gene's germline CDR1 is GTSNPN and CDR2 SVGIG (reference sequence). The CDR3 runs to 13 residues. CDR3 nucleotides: TGTGCCTGGGCGGGGGGGGCCTACAATGAGCAGTTCTTC. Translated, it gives CAWAGGAYNEQFF.

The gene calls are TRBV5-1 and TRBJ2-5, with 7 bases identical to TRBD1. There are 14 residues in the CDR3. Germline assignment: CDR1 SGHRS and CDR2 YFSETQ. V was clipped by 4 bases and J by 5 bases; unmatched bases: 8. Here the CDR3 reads CASSLTGTGETQYF. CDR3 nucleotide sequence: TGCGCCAGCAGCCTGACAGGGACGGGGGAGACCCAGTACTTC.

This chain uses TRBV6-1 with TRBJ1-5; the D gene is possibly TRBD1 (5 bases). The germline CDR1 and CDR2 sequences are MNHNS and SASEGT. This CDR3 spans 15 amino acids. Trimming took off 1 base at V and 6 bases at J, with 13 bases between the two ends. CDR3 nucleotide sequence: TGTGCCAGCAGTGAAGGGACACAAGGGCGTCAGCCCCAGCATTTT. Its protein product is CASSEGTQGRQPQHF.

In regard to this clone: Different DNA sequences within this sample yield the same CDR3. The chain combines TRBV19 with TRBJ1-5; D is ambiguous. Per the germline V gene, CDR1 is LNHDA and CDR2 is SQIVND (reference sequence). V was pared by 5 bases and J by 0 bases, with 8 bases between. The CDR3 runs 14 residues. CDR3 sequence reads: CASSFRDSNQPQHF. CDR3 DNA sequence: TGTGCCAGTAGTTTTCGGGATAGCAATCAGCCCCAGCATTTT.

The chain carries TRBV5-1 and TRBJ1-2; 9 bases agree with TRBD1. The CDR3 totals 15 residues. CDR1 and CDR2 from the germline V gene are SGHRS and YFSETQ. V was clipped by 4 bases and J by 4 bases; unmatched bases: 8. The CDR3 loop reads CASSETGGQAYGYTF. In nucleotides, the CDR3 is TGCGCCAGCAGCGAAACAGGGGGCCAGGCCTATGGCTACACCTTC. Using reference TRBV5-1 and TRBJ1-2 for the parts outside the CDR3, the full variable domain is KAGVTQTPRYLIKTRGQQVTLSCSPISGHRSVSWYQQTPGQGLQFLFEYFSETQRNKGNFPGRFSGRQFSNSRSEMNVSTLELGDSALYLCASSETGGQAYGYTFGSGTRLTVV.

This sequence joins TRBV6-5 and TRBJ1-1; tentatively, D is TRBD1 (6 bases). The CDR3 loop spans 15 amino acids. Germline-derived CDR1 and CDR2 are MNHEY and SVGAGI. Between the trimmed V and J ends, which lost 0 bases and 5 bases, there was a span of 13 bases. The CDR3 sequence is CASSYSRGGGTEAFF. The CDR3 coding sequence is TGTGCCAGCAGTTACTCGAGAGGGGGAGGGACTGAAGCTTTCTTT.

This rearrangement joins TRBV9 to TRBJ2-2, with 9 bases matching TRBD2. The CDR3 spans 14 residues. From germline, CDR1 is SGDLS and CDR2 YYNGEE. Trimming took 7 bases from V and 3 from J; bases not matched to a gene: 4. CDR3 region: CASSRGGHTGELFF. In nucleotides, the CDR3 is TGTGCCAGCTCGCGGGGGGGACACACCGGGGAGCTGTTTTTT.

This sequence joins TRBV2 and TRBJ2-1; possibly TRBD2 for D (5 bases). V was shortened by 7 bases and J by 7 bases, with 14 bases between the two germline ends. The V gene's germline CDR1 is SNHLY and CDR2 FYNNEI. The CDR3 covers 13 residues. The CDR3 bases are TGTGCCAGCACTTTAGGACGAGGGAATGAGCAGTTCTTC. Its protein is CASTLGRGNEQFF.

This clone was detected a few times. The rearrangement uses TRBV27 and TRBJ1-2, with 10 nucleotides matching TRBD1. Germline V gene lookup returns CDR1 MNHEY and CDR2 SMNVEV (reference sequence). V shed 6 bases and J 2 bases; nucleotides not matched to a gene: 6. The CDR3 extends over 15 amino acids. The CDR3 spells CASSVGQGMNYGYTF. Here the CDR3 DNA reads TGTGCCAGCAGCGTGGGACAGGGGATGAACTATGGCTACACCTTC.

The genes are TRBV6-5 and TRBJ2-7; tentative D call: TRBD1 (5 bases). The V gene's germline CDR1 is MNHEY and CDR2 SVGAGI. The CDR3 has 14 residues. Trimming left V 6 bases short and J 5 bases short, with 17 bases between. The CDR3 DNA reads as TGTGCCAGCAGGGGGCAGAGCCCCAGGAACGAGCAGTACTTC. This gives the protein CASRGQSPRNEQYF.

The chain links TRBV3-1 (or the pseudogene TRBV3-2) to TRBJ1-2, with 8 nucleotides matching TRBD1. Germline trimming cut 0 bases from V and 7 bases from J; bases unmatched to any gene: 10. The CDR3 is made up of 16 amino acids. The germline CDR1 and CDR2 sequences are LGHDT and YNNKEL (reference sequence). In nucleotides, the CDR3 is TGTGCCAGCAGCCAAGATCCACCGGGACAGGTTTTTGGCTACACCTTC. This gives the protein CASSQDPPGQVFGYTF.

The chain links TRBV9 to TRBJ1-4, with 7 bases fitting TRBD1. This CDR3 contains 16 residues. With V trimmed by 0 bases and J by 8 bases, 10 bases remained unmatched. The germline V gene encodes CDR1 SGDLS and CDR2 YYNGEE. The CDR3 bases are TGTGCCAGCAGCGTAGGGGCCAAGGGGGCTGTCGAAAAACTGTTTTTT. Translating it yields CASSVGAKGAVEKLFF.

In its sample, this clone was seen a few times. CDR3 amino acids: CASSLKGGDTEAFF. In DNA, the CDR3 is TGTGCCAGCAGCTTAAAGGGCGGGGACACTGAAGCTTTCTTT. The rearrangement uses TRBV7-9 and TRBJ1-1; D ambiguous. There are 14 residues in the CDR3. Germline V lookup: CDR1 SEHNR, CDR2 FQNEAQ (reference sequence). V was trimmed by 2 bases and J by 3 bases, leaving 10 bases between them.

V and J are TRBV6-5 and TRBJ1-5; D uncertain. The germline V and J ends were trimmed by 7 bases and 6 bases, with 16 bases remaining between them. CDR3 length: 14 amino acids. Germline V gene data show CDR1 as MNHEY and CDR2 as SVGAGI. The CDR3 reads CASILLAGSQPQHF. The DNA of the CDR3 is TGTGCCAGCATCTTATTAGCGGGAAGTCAGCCCCAGCATTTT.

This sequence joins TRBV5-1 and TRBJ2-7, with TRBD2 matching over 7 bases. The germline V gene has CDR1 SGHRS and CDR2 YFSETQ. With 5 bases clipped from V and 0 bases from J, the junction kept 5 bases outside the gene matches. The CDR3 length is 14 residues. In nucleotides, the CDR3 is TGCGCCAGCAGGACGACGGGGGGCTCCTACGAGCAGTACTTC. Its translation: CASRTTGGSYEQYF.

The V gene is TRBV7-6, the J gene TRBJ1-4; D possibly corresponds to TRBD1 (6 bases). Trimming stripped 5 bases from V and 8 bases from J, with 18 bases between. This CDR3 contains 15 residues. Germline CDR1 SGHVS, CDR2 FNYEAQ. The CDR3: CASSPGGGPREKLFF. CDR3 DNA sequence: TGTGCCAGCAGCCCAGGCGGGGGCCCCAGGGAAAAACTGTTTTTT.

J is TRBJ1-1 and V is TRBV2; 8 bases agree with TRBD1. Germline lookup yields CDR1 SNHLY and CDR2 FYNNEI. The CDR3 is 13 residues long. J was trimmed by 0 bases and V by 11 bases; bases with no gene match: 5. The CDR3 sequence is CAGGTGMNTEAFF. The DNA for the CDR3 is TGTGCCGGAGGGACAGGTATGAACACTGAAGCTTTCTTT.

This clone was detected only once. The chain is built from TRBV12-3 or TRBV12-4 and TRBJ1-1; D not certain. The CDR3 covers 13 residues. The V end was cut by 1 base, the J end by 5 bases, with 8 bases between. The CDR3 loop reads CASSLGRGTEAFF. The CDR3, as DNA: TGTGCCAGCAGTTTAGGTCGCGGAACTGAAGCTTTCTTT.

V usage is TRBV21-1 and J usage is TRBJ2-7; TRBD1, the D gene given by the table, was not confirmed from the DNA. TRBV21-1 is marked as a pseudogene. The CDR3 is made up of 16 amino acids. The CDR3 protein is CASSKASRTGSYEQYF. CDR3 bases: TGTGCCAGCAGCAAAGCTTCTAGGACAGGGTCCTACGAGCAGTACTTC.

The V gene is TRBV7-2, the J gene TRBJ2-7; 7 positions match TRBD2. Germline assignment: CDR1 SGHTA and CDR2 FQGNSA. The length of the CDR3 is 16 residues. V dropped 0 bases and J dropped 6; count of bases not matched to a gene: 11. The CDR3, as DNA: TGTGCCAGCAGCTTAGCTTTGGGGGGGAGGTCGGGCGAGCAGTACTTC. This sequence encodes CASSLALGGRSGEQYF.

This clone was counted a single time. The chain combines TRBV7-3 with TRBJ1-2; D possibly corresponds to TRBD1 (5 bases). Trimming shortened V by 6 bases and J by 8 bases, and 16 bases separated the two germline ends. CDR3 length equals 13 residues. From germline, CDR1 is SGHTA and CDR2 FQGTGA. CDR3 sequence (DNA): TGTGCCAGCAGTCCTCTGTCCACAGGAGGCTACACCTTC. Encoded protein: CASSPLSTGGYTF.